This is a list of T cell receptor beta chains from one sample in a study of shared clonotypes between healthy human individuals. Profiled with immunoSEQ multiplex PCR; TCRdb holds only in-frame clones, not every one. The table includes about 2.4 million clones, 80% to 95% detected once. Specimen: naive CD4+ T cells from PBMCs. Receptor source: a man in his late teens or twenties in good health. Some clones in this sample may be carry-over from other donors' samples. The CDR3 runs from the conserved cysteine through the conserved F or W. A D gene is named only where the DNA matches it firmly. Expanded clones are given a class, and other clones once, few, many or no size at all.

v_gene	j_gene	abundance	d_gene	CDR3aa	CDR3nt
TRBV7-9	TRBJ2-1	-	-	CASSLPGPRHNEQFF	TGTGCCAGCAGCCTTCCGGGACCCCGCCACAATGAGCAGTTCTTC
TRBV4-1	TRBJ1-2	-	-	CASSQEWVGTRDGYTF	TGCGCCAGCAGCCAAGAATGGGTGGGAACCCGAGATGGCTACACCTTC
TRBV2	TRBJ2-1	-	TRBD1	CASRGQSHEQFF	TGTGCCAGCAGGGGACAGAGCCATGAGCAGTTCTTC
TRBV7-9	TRBJ2-1	-	-	CASSGWSSYNEQFF	TGTGCCAGCAGCGGGTGGAGCTCCTACAATGAGCAGTTCTTC
TRBV15	TRBJ2-1	-	-	CATSKIGNEQFF	TGTGCCACCAGCAAGATCGGCAATGAGCAGTTCTTC
TRBV7-3	TRBJ1-1	-	-	CASSLTEANTEAFF	TGTGCCAGCAGCTTAACAGAGGCGAACACTGAAGCTTTCTTT
TRBV5-6	TRBJ1-2	-	-	CALPTEANYGYTF	TGTGCCCTTCCCACAGAAGCTAACTATGGCTACACCTTC
TRBV15	TRBJ2-1	-	-	CATSRAPPGNEQFF	TGTGCCACCAGCAGGGCCCCGCCAGGGAATGAGCAGTTCTTC
TRBV5-1	TRBJ2-2	-	TRBD1	CASNQGQREGTGELFF	TGCGCCAGCAACCAGGGACAGCGTGAGGGAACCGGGGAGCTGTTTTTT
TRBV5-1	TRBJ2-5	once	TRBD1	CASSTGSGQHQETQYF	TGCGCCAGCAGCACGGGCTCGGGACAGCATCAAGAGACCCAGTACTTC
TRBV2	TRBJ2-7	-	-	CASSESPGRPHEQYF	TGTGCCAGCAGTGAAAGCCCCGGACGGCCTCACGAGCAGTACTTC
TRBV6-1	TRBJ1-1	few	TRBD1	CASSTRQGWTEAFF	TGTGCCAGCAGTACCCGACAGGGTTGGACTGAAGCTTTCTTT
TRBV5-3	TRBJ1-5	-	-	CARSLGRIYSNQPQHF	TGTGCCAGAAGCTTGGGGCGGATTTATAGCAATCAGCCCCAGCATTTT
TRBV10-3	TRBJ2-2	-	-	CAISGLKTGELFF	TGTGCCATCAGTGGACTGAAGACCGGGGAGCTGTTTTTT
TRBV19	TRBJ1-5	-	TRBD1	CASFGAGTGGQPQHF	TGTGCCAGCTTCGGAGCGGGAACAGGGGGTCAGCCCCAGCATTTT
TRBV5-4	TRBJ1-6	-	TRBD1	CASSLDRGQAPLHF	TGTGCCAGCAGCTTGGACAGGGGACAGGCGCCCCTCCACTTT
TRBV28	TRBJ2-7	-	TRBD2	CASSLSGLAGDHEQYF	TGTGCCAGCAGTTTATCGGGACTAGCGGGAGACCACGAGCAGTACTTC
TRBV18	TRBJ1-5	-	-	CASSPRVGGGNQPQHF	TGTGCCAGCTCACCCCGCGTCGGAGGAGGCAATCAGCCCCAGCATTTT
TRBV10-3	TRBJ2-3	-	-	CANQGGSTDTQYF	TGTGCCAACCAAGGGGGATCCACAGATACGCAGTATTTT
TRBV7-3	TRBJ2-2	-	-	CASSFRGGNTGELFF	TGTGCCAGCAGCTTCAGGGGCGGAAACACCGGGGAGCTGTTTTTT
TRBV7-2	TRBJ2-5	-	-	CASSTPGAGRETQYF	TGTGCCAGCAGCACTCCAGGGGCAGGACGGGAGACCCAGTACTTC
TRBV28	TRBJ1-1	once	-	CAGWTAGKAEAFF	TGTGCCGGATGGACCGCAGGGAAGGCTGAAGCTTTCTTT
TRBV7-2	TRBJ2-1	-	TRBD2	CASTSSGRRYNEQFF	TGTGCCAGCACCTCTAGCGGGAGGAGGTACAATGAGCAGTTCTTC
TRBV28	TRBJ2-1	-	-	CASRSRPFSYNEQFF	TGTGCCAGCAGAAGCAGGCCCTTCTCCTACAATGAGCAGTTCTTC
TRBV29-1	TRBJ2-5	-	TRBD1	CSLGGQGAGETQYF	TGCAGCCTTGGGGGACAGGGGGCAGGCGAGACCCAGTACTTC
TRBV9	TRBJ1-3	-	-	CASSAGTAGNTIYF	TGTGCCAGCAGCGCCGGGACGGCCGGAAACACCATATATTTT
TRBV7-3	TRBJ2-7	-	-	CASSLTAAAYEQYF	TGTGCCAGCAGCTTAACGGCGGCGGCCTACGAGCAGTACTTC
TRBV10-3	TRBJ1-2	-	-	CASAGTAYGYTF	TGTGCCAGTGCCGGGACGGCGTATGGCTACACCTTC
TRBV5-4	TRBJ2-1	-	-	CASSPSRRMDYNEQFF	TGTGCCAGCAGCCCTAGCCGACGGATGGACTACAATGAGCAGTTCTTC
TRBV18	TRBJ1-1	-	TRBD1	CASSQSRGEAFF	TGTGCCAGCTCACAATCCAGGGGGGAAGCTTTCTTT
TRBV11-2	TRBJ1-2	-	-	CASSFSPRGNYGYTF	TGTGCCAGCAGCTTTAGCCCTCGGGGGAACTATGGCTACACCTTC
TRBV25-1	TRBJ2-5	-	TRBD1	CASIPTGQGMAETQYF	TGTGCCAGCATCCCTACCGGACAGGGGATGGCAGAGACCCAGTACTTC
TRBV25-1	TRBJ2-3	-	-	CASSRDAGADTQYF	TGTGCCAGCAGCCGTGATGCTGGCGCAGATACGCAGTATTTT
TRBV6-1	TRBJ1-4	-	-	CASSDLGRRGGEKLFF	TGTGCCAGCAGTGATTTGGGCAGACGGGGGGGCGAAAAACTGTTTTTT
TRBV6-5	TRBJ2-7	-	-	CASTKRERATYEQYF	TGTGCCAGCACTAAAAGGGAGCGGGCCACCTACGAGCAGTACTTC
TRBV15	TRBJ1-2	once	-	CATSSRLNRPGGYTF	TGTGCCACCAGTAGCCGACTAAACCGGCCGGGCGGCTACACCTTC
TRBV2	TRBJ1-1	-	-	CASSVFGPKNTEAFF	TGTGCCAGCAGTGTATTTGGGCCAAAGAACACTGAAGCTTTCTTT
TRBV5-4	TRBJ2-6	once	-	CASHAPGANVLTF	TGTGCCAGTCATGCCCCAGGGGCCAACGTCCTGACTTTC
TRBV6-6	TRBJ2-7	-	-	CASSYRVGNNEQYF	TGTGCCAGCAGTTACAGGGTCGGGAACAACGAGCAGTACTTC
TRBV11-3	TRBJ2-2	few	-	CAKGGELFF	TGTGCCAAGGGCGGGGAGCTGTTTTTT
TRBV30	TRBJ2-7	-	-	CAWRGYSYEQYF	TGTGCCTGGAGGGGATACTCCTACGAGCAGTACTTC